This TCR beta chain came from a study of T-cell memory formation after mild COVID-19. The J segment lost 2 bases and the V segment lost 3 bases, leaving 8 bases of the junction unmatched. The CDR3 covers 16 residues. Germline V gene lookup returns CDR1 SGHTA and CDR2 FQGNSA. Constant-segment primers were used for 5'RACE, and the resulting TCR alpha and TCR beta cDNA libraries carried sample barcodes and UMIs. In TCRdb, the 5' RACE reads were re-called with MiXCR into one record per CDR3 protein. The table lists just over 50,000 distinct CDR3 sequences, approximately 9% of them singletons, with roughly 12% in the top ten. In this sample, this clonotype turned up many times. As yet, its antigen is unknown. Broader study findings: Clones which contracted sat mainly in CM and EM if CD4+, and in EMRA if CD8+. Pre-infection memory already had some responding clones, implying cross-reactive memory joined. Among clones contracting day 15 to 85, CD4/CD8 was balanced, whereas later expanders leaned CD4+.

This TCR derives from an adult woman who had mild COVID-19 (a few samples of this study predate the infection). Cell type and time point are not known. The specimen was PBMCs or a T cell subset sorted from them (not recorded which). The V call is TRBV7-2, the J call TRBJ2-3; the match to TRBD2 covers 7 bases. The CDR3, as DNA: TGTGCCAGCAGCTTTCAAAGCGGGACCTACACAGATACGCAGTATTTT. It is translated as CASSFQSGTYTDTQYF.